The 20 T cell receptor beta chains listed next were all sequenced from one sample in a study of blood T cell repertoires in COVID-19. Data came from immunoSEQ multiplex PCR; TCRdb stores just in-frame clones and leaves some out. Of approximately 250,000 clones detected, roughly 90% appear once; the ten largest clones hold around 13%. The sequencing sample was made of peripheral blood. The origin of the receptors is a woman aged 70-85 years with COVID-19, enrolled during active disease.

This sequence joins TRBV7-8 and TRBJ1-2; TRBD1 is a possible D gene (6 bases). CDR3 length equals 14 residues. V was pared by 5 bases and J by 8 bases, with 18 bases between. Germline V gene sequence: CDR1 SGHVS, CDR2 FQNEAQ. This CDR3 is CASSPPPGEGGYTF. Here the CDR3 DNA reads TGTGCCAGCAGCCCCCCACCAGGGGAAGGCGGCTACACCTTC.

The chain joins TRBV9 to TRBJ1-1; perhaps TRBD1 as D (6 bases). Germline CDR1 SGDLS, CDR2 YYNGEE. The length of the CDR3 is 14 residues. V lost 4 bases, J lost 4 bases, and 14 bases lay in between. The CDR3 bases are TGTGCCAGCAGCCCCGGACAGCGGGGCACTGAAGCTTTCTTT. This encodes CASSPGQRGTEAFF.

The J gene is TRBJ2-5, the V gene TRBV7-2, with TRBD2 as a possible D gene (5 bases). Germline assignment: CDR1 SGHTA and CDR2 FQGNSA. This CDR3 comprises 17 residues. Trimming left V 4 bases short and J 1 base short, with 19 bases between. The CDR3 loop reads CASSSPLLREIQETQYF. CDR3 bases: TGTGCCAGCAGCTCCCCGCTCTTACGGGAAATCCAAGAGACCCAGTACTTC. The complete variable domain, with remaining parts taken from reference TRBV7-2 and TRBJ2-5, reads GAGVSQSPSNKVTEKGKDVELRCDPISGHTALYWYRQSLGQGLEFLIYFQGNSAPDKSGLPSDRFSAERTGGSVSTLTIQRTQQEDSAVYLCASSSPLLREIQETQYFGPGTRLLVL.

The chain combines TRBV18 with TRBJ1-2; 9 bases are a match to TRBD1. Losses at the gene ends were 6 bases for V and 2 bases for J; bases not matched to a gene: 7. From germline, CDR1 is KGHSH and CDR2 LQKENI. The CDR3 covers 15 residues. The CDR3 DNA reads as TGTGCCAGCTCTCAACGGACAGGGGAAAACTATGGCTACACCTTC. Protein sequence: CASSQRTGENYGYTF.

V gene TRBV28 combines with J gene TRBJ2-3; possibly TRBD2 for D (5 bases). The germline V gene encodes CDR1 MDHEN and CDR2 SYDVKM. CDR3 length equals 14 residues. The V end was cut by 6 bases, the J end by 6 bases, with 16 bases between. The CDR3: CASRPRGSWDTQYF. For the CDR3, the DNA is TGTGCCAGCAGACCCCGGGGATCGTGGGATACGCAGTATTTT. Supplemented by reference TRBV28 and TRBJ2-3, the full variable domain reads DVKVTQSSRYLVKRTGEKVFLECVQDMDHENMFWYRQDPGLGLRLIYFSYDVKMKEKGDIPEGYSVSREKKERFSLILESASTNQTSMYLCASRPRGSWDTQYFGPGTRLTVL.

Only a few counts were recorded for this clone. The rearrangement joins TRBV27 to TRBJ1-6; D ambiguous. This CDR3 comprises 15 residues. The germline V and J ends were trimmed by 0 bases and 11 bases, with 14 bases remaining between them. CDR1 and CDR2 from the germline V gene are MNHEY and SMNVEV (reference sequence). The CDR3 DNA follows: TGTGCCAGCAGTTTATCCGACGGCCCCGGGGCACCCCTCCACTTT. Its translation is CASSLSDGPGAPLHF.

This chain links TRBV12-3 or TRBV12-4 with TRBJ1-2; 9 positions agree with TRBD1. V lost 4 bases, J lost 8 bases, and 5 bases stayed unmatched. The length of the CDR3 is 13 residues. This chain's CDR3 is CASSWDREYGYTF. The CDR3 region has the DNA TGTGCCAGCAGTTGGGACAGGGAGTACGGCTACACCTTC.

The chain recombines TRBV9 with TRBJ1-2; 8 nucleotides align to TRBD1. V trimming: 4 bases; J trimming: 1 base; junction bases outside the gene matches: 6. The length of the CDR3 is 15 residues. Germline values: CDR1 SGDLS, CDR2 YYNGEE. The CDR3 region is CASSPGQGNNYGYTF. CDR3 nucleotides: TGTGCCAGCAGCCCCGGACAGGGTAATAACTATGGCTACACCTTC.

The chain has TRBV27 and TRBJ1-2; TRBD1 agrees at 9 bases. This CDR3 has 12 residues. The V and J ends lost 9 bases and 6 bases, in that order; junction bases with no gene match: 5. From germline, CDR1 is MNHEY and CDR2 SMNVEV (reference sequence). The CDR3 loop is CASFRTGDGYTF. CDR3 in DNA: TGTGCCAGTTTCCGGACAGGGGATGGCTACACCTTC.

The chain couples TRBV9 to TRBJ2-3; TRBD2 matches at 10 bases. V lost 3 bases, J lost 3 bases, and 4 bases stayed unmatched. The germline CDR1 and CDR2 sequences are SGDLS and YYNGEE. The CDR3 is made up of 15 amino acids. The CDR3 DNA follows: TGTGCCAGCAGCGCGAGCGGGGGGGGAACAGATACGCAGTATTTT. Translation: CASSASGGGTDTQYF.

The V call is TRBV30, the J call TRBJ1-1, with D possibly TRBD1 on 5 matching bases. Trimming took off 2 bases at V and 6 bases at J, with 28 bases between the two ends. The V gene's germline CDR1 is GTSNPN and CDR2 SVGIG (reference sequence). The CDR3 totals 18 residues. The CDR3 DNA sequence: TGTGCCTGGAGTCGGGCAGGCGGTTTGGCCCGGGGGATCTCTGAAGCTTTCTTT. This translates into CAWSRAGGLARGISEAFF.

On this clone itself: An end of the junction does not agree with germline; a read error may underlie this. CDR3 in amino acids: CAWNIPGDGGF. As DNA, the CDR3 is TGTGCCTGGAATATACCCGGTGACGGAGGCTTC. The V call is TRBV30, the J call TRBJ2-7; maybe TRBD2 (5 bases). Germline CDR1 is GTSNPN and CDR2 is SVGIG (reference sequence). CDR3 length: 11 amino acids. Full variable domain (outside the CDR3, taken from reference TRBV30 and TRBJ2-7): SQTIHQWPATLVQPVGSPLSLECTVEGTSNPNLYWYRQAAGRGLQLLFYSVGIGQISSEVPQNLSASRPQDRQFILSSKKLLLSDSGFYLCAWNIPGDGGFGPGTRLTVT.

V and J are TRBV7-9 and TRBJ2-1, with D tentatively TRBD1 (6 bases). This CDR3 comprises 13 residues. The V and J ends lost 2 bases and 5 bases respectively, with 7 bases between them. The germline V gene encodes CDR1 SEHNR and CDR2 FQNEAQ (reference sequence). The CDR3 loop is CASSLTGNNEQFF. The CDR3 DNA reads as TGTGCCAGCAGCTTAACAGGGAACAATGAGCAGTTCTTC. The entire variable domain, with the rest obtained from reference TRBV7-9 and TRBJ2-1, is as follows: DTGVSQNPRHKITKRGQNVTFRCDPISEHNRLYWYRQTLGQGPEFLTYFQNEAQLEKSRLLSDRFSAERPKGSFSTLEIQRTEQGDSAMYLCASSLTGNNEQFFGPGTRLTVL.

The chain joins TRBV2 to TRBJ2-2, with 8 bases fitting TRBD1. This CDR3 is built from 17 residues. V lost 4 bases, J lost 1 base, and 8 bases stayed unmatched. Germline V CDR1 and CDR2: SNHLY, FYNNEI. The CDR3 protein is CASSVPGQGGNTGELFF. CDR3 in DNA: TGTGCCAGCAGTGTCCCCGGACAGGGAGGGAACACCGGGGAGCTGTTTTTT.

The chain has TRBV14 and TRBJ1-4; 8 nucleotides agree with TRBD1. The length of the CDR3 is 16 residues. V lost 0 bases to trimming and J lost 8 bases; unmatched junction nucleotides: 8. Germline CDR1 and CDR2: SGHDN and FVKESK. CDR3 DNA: TGTGCCAGCAGCCAAGACGGACAGGGCTTGGAGGAAAAACTGTTTTTT. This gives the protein CASSQDGQGLEEKLFF.

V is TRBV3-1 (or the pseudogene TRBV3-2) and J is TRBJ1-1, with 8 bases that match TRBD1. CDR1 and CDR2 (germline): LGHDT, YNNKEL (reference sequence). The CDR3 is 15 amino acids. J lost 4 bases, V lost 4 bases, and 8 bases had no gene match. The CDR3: CASSPQGAVGTEAFF. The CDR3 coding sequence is TGTGCCAGCAGCCCTCAGGGGGCTGTTGGCACTGAAGCTTTCTTT.

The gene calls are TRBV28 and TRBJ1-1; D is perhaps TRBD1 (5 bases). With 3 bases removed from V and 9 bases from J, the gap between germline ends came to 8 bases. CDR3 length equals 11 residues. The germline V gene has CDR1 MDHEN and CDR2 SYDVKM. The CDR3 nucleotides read TGTGCCAGCAGTTTTTGGACAAAAGCTTTCTTT. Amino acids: CASSFWTKAFF.

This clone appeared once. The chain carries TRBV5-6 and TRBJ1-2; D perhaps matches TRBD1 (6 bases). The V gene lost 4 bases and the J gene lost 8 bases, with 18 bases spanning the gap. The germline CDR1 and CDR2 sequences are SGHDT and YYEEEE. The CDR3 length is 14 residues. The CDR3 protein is CASSRQGTRVGYTF. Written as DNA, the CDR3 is TGTGCCAGCAGCCGCCAGGGGACCCGGGTAGGCTACACCTTC.

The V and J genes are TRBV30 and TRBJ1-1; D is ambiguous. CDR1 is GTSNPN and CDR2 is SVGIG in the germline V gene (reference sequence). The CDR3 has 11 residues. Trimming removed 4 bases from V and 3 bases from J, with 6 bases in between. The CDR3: CAWMSYTEAFF. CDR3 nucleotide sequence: TGTGCCTGGATGTCTTACACTGAAGCTTTCTTT.

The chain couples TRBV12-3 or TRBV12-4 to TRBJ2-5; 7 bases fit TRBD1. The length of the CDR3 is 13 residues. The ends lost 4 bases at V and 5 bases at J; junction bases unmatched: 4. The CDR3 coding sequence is TGTGCCAGCAGTTCGACAGGGAAGGAGACCCAGTACTTC. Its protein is CASSSTGKETQYF.